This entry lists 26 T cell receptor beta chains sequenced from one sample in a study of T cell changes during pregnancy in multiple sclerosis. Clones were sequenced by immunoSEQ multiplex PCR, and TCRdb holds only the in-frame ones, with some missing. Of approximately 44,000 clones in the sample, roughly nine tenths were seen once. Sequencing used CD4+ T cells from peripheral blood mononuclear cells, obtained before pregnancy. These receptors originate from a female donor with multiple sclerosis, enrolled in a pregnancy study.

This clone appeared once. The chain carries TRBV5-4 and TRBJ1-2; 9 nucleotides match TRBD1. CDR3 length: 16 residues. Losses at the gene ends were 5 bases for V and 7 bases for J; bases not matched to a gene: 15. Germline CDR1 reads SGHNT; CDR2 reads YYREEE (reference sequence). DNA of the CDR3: TGTGCCAGCAGTTTTCACACGGGACAGGGATCGATTGGCTACACCTTC. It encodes CASSFHTGQGSIGYTF.

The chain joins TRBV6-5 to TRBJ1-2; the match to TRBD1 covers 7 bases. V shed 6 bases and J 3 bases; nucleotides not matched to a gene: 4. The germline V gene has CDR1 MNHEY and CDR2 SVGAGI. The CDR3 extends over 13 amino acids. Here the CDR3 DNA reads TGTGCCAGCAGGCTGACAGGGCACTATGGCTACACCTTC. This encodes CASRLTGHYGYTF.

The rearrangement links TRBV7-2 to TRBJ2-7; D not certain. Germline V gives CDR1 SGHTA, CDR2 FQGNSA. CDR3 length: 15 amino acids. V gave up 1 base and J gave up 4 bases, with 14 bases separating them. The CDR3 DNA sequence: TGTGCCAGCAGCTTAGATAGTATCGGAGATTACGAGCAGTACTTC. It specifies CASSLDSIGDYEQYF.

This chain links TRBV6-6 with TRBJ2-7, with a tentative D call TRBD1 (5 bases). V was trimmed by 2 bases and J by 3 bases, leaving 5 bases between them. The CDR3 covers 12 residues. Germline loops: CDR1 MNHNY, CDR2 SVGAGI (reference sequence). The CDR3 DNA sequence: TGTGCCAGCAGTTACGACAGCTACGAGCAGTACTTC. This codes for CASSYDSYEQYF.

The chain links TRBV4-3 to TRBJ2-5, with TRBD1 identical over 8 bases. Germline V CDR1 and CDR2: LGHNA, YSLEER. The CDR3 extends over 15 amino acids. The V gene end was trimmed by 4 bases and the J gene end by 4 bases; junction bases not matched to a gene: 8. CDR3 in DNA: TGCGCCAGCAGCCTGCGGATCGACAGGGGAGAGACCCAGTACTTC. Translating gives CASSLRIDRGETQYF.

The CDR3 protein is CASSGDGTVRRKFF. DNA for the CDR3: TGTGCCAGCTCGGGAGATGGGACAGTAAGAAGGAAGTTCTTC. The chain recombines TRBV6-6 with TRBJ2-1, with D possibly matching TRBD1 (7 bases). The CDR3 runs 14 residues. The V gene lost 8 bases and the J gene lost 14 bases, with 25 bases spanning the gap. The germline V gene encodes CDR1 MNHNY and CDR2 SVGAGI (reference sequence).

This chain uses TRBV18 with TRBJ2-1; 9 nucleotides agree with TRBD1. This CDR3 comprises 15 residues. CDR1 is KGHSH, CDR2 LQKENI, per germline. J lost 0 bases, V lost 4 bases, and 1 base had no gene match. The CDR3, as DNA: TGTGCCAGCTCACAGACAGGGGGCTCCTACAATGAGCAGTTCTTC. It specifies CASSQTGGSYNEQFF.

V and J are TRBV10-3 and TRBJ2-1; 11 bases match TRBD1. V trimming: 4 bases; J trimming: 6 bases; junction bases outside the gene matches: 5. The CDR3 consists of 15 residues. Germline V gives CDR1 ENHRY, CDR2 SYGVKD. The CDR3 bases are TGTGCCATCAGTGCGAAGGGACAGGGGGGCAATGAGCAGTTCTTC. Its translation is CAISAKGQGGNEQFF.

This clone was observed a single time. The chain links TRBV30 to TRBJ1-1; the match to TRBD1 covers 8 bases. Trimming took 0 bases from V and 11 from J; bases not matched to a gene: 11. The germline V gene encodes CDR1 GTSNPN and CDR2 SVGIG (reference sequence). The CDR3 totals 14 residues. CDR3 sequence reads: CAWSVRSGGVTAFF. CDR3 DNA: TGTGCCTGGAGTGTACGGTCAGGGGGCGTGACGGCTTTCTTT.

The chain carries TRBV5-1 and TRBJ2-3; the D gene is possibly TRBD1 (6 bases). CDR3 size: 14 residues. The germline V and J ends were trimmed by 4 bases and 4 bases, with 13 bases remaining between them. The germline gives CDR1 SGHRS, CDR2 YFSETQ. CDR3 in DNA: TGCGCCAGCAGCCTAACAGGGTTCGCAGATACGCAGTATTTT. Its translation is CASSLTGFADTQYF.

The CDR3 is CASSLSPEGSGGATDTQYF. DNA of the CDR3: TGCGCCAGCAGCCTCTCCCCGGAGGGTAGCGGGGGTGCAACAGATACGCAGTATTTT. The chain links TRBV4-1 to TRBJ2-3, with 9 nucleotides matching TRBD2. Germline lookup yields CDR1 MGHRA and CDR2 YSYEKL. V shed 4 bases and J 3 bases; nucleotides not matched to a gene: 17. This CDR3 has 19 residues.

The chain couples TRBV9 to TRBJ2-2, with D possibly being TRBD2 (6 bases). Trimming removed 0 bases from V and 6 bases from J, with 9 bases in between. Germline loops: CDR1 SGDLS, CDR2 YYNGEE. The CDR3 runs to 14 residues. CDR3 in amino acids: CASSVVGEAGELFF. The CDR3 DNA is TGTGCCAGCAGCGTAGTGGGGGAGGCCGGGGAGCTGTTTTTT.

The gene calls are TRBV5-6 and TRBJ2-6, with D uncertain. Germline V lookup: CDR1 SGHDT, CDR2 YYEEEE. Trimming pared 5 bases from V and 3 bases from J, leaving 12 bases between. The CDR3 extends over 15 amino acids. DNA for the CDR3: TGTGCCAGCAGGACTCGTGGGTTTGGGGCCAACGTCCTGACTTTC. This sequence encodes CASRTRGFGANVLTF. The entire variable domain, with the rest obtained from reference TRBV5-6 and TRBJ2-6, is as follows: DAGVTQSPTHLIKTRGQQVTLRCSPKSGHDTVSWYQQALGQGPQFIFQYYEEEERQRGNFPDRFSGHQFPNYSSELNVNALLLGDSALYLCASRTRGFGANVLTFGAGSRLTVL.

The CDR3 region is CAWSNPPATEAFF. The CDR3 nucleotides are TGTGCCTGGAGTAACCCGCCAGCGACTGAAGCTTTCTTT. This chain joins TRBV30 and TRBJ1-1; D is undetermined. Per germline, CDR1 GTSNPN and CDR2 SVGIG (reference sequence). This CDR3 has 13 amino acids. The ends were cut back, 2 bases at V and 5 bases at J, with 12 bases in the middle.

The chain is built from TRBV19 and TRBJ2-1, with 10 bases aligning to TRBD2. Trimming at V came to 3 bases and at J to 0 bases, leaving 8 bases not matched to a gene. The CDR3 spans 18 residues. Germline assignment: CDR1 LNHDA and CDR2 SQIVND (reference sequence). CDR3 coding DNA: TGTGCCAGTAGTATTGGGCTAGCGGGGGTTAGCTCCTACAATGAGCAGTTCTTC. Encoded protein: CASSIGLAGVSSYNEQFF. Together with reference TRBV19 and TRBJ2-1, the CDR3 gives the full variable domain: DGGITQSPKYLFRKEGQNVTLSCEQNLNHDAMYWYRQDPGQGLRLIYYSQIVNDFQKGDIAEGYSVSREKKESFPLTVTSAQKNPTAFYLCASSIGLAGVSSYNEQFFGPGTRLTVL.

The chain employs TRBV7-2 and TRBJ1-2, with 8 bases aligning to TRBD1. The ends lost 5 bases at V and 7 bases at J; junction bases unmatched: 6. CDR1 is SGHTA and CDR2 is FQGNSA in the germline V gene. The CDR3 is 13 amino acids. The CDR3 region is CASSTRGQSGYTF. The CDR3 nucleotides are TGTGCCAGCAGCACCAGGGGGCAATCTGGCTACACCTTC. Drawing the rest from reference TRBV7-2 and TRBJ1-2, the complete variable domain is GAGVSQSPSNKVTEKGKDVELRCDPISGHTALYWYRQSLGQGLEFLIYFQGNSAPDKSGLPSDRFSAERTGGSVSTLTIQRTQQEDSAVYLCASSTRGQSGYTFGSGTRLTVV.

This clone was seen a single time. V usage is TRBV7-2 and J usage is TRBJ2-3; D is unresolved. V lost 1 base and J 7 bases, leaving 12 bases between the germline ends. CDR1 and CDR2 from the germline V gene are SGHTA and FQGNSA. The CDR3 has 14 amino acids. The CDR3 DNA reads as TGTGCCAGCAGCTTAGGCGGCGGAAAGTATACGCAGTATTTT. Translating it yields CASSLGGGKYTQYF.

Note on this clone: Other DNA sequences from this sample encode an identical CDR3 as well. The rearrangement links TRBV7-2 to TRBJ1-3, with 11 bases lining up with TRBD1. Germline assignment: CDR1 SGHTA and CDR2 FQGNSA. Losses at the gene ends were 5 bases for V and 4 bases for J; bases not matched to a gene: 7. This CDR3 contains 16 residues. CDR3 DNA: TGTGCCAGCAGCCCCGGACAGGGGGCTGGAGGAAACACCATATATTTT. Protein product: CASSPGQGAGGNTIYF.

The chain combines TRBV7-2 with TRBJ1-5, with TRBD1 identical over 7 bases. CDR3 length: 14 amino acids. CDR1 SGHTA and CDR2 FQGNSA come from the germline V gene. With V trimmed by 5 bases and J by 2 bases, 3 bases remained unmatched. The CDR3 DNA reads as TGTGCCAGCAGCCAGGGGGATGGCAATCAGCCCCAGCATTTT. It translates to CASSQGDGNQPQHF.

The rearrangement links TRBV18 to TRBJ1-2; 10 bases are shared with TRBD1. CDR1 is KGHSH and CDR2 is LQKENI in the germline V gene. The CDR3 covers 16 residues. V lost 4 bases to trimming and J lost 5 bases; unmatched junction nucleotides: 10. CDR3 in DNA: TGTGCCAGCTCACTCCTGGGACAGGGGAAATGGTATGGCTACACCTTC. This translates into CASSLLGQGKWYGYTF.

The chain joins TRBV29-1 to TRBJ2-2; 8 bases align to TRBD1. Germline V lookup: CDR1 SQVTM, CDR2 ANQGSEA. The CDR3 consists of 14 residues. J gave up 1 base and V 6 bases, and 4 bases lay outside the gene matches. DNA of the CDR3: TGCAGCGTGATGGACAGGGTGAACACCGGGGAGCTGTTTTTT. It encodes CSVMDRVNTGELFF.

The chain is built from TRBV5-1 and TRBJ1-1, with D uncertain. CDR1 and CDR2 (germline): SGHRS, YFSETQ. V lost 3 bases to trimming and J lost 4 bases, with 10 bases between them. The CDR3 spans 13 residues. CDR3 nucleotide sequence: TGCGCCAGCAGCTGGTCGCGGGGCACTGAAGCTTTCTTT. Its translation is CASSWSRGTEAFF.

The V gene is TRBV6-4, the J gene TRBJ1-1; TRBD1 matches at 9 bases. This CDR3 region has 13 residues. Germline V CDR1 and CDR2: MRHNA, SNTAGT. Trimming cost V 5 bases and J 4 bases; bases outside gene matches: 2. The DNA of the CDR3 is TGTGCCAGCAGTTTGACAGGGGGCACTGAAGCTTTCTTT. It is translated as CASSLTGGTEAFF.

The CDR3 sequence: CASSRETGDEKLFF. The CDR3 coding sequence is TGTGCCAGCTCACGAGAGACAGGGGACGAAAAACTGTTTTTT. This chain uses TRBV18 with TRBJ1-4; 8 nucleotides align to TRBD1. This CDR3 region has 14 residues. The junction had 6 bases not matched to a gene; V was cut back by 4 bases and J by 8 bases. Germline CDR1 and CDR2: KGHSH and LQKENI.

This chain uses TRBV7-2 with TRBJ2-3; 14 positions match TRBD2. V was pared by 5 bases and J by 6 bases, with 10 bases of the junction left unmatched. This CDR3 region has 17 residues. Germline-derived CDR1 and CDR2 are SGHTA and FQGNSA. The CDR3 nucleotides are TGTGCCAGCAGCCGAAACCGACTAGCGGGGGGGCGGGATACGCAGTATTTT. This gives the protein CASSRNRLAGGRDTQYF.

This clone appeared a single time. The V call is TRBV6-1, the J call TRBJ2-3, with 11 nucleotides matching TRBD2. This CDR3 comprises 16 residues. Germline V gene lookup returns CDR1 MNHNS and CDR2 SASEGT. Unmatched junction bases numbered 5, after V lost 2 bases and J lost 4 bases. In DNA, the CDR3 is TGTGCCAGCAGTGAATGGCCTAGCGGGGGGTCAGATACGCAGTATTTT. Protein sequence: CASSEWPSGGSDTQYF.